The 31 T cell receptor beta chains reported below all come from one sample, sequenced in a study of blood T cell repertoires in COVID-19. Assay: immunoSEQ multiplex PCR; the TCRdb copy retains only in-frame clones and omits some. Of about 81,000 clones in the sample, around 80% are singletons; the top ten hold around 13%. Sequencing was done on a sample of peripheral blood. The receptors derive from a human donor in a cohort sampled during active COVID-19.

The V gene is TRBV9, the J gene TRBJ1-2, with no clear D. Trimming removed 0 bases from V and 4 bases from J, with 13 bases in between. CDR1 is SGDLS, CDR2 YYNGEE, per germline. The CDR3 runs to 15 residues. CDR3: CASSVATEGFYGYTF. In DNA form, the CDR3 reads TGTGCCAGCAGCGTAGCTACGGAGGGATTCTATGGCTACACCTTC.

This sequence joins TRBV5-6 and TRBJ2-5; the D gene is possibly TRBD2 (5 bases). CDR3 length: 15 amino acids. V lost 3 bases and J lost 2, with 14 bases in between. Germline CDR1 is SGHDT and CDR2 is YYEEEE. The CDR3 DNA is TGTGCCAGCAGCTCAACCGGGGTCAGTCAAGAGACCCAGTACTTC. Translation gives CASSSTGVSQETQYF.

The V gene is TRBV7-3, the J gene TRBJ2-1; TRBD2 matches at 10 bases. V shed 0 bases, J shed 10 bases, and the junction held 6 bases outside the gene matches. CDR1 is SGHTA and CDR2 is FQGTGA in the germline V gene. There are 15 residues in the CDR3. CDR3 region: CASSLTGLAGAEQFF. The CDR3 region has the DNA TGTGCCAGCAGCTTAACGGGGCTAGCGGGGGCCGAGCAGTTCTTC.

The chain links TRBV10-2 to TRBJ1-5; TRBD1 matches 8 bases. After removal of 4 bases from V and 4 bases from J, the junction contained 12 bases not matched to a gene. Germline V gene lookup returns CDR1 WSHSY and CDR2 SAAADI. This CDR3 region has 17 residues. CDR3: CASSGGTGPQLNQPQHF. DNA of the CDR3: TGCGCCAGCAGTGGGGGGACAGGACCCCAACTTAATCAGCCCCAGCATTTT.

The CDR3 is CASSLAGIRGSYTDTQYF. CDR3 sequence (DNA): TGTGCCAGCAGCTTGGCCGGTATCCGGGGGAGCTACACAGATACGCAGTATTTT. J is TRBJ2-3 and V is TRBV5-5, with a weak D call TRBD2 (6 bases). Germline V CDR1 and CDR2: SGHKS, YYEKEE (reference sequence). The CDR3 is made up of 18 amino acids. The V end lost 0 bases, the J end lost 2 bases, and 19 bases lay between the germline ends.

The chain carries TRBV19 and TRBJ1-5, with 7 bases that match TRBD1. Germline CDR1 and CDR2: LNHDA and SQIVND (reference sequence). The CDR3 loop spans 14 amino acids. J was trimmed by 5 bases and V by 6 bases; bases with no gene match: 7. The CDR3 DNA follows: TGTGCCAGTAGGAACAGGGGAAGCGATCAGCCCCAGCATTTT. Translating gives CASRNRGSDQPQHF.

The gene calls are TRBV6-5 and TRBJ2-7; TRBD1 agrees at 10 bases. This CDR3 comprises 11 residues. The trim removed 5 bases at V and 11 bases at J, leaving 3 bases unmatched. Germline CDR1 reads MNHEY; CDR2 reads SVGAGI. DNA of the CDR3: TGTGCCAGCAGTCCCGGACAGGGGGAGTACTTC. Amino acid sequence: CASSPGQGEYF.

The chain recombines TRBV5-5 with TRBJ2-1; 12 nucleotides line up with TRBD2. The trim removed 2 bases at V and 7 bases at J, leaving 7 bases unmatched. The CDR3 spans 16 residues. The germline gives CDR1 SGHKS, CDR2 YYEKEE (reference sequence). The CDR3 DNA follows: TGTGCCAGCAGCTTTCGACTAGCGGGGGTAATAAATGAGCAGTTCTTC. Protein product: CASSFRLAGVINEQFF.

As DNA, the CDR3 is TGTGCCAGCAGCCAAGTGGGGGACAGGGAATATGAGCAGTTCTTC. Protein product: CASSQVGDREYEQFF. This chain joins TRBV4-2 and TRBJ2-1; 9 bases map to TRBD1. There are 15 residues in the CDR3. Germline CDR1 reads LGHNA; CDR2 reads YNFKEQ. With V trimmed by 1 base and J by 8 bases, 6 bases remained unmatched.

J is TRBJ2-3 and V is TRBV4-1; D is unclear. The CDR3 runs to 15 residues. V lost 1 base and J 2 bases, leaving 10 bases between the germline ends. Germline V gene lookup returns CDR1 MGHRA and CDR2 YSYEKL. The CDR3 sequence is CASSQVLPVTDTQYF. CDR3 DNA sequence: TGCGCCAGCAGCCAAGTTCTGCCGGTCACAGATACGCAGTATTTT.

This clone has just a few counts. The rearrangement uses TRBV11-2 and TRBJ1-2; D gene uncertain. Trimming cost V 1 base and J 2 bases, with 14 bases left between them. The CDR3 length is 16 residues. From germline, CDR1 is SGHAT and CDR2 FQNNGV. In DNA, the CDR3 is TGTGCCAGCAGCTTAGCATTTGAGGGTCAGAACTATGGCTACACCTTC. This gives the protein CASSLAFEGQNYGYTF.

CDR3 amino acids: CARGLANSYEQYF. Written as DNA, the CDR3 is TGTGCCAGGGGACTAGCGAACTCCTACGAGCAGTACTTC. The chain recombines TRBV19 with TRBJ2-7, with 10 nucleotides matching TRBD2. Germline V gene data show CDR1 as LNHDA and CDR2 as SQIVND (reference sequence). The CDR3 is 13 residues long. Losses at the gene ends were 9 bases for V and 0 bases for J; bases not matched to a gene: 2.

This chain uses TRBV7-9 with TRBJ2-2; TRBD1 agrees at 7 bases. The trim removed 9 bases at V and 0 bases at J, leaving 4 bases unmatched. CDR3 length: 14 residues. CDR1 is SEHNR, CDR2 FQNEAQ, per germline (reference sequence). Written as DNA, the CDR3 is TGTGCCAGTATACAGGGGTCGAACACCGGGGAGCTGTTTTTT. This codes for CASIQGSNTGELFF.

This clone showed up just once. The chain joins TRBV5-1 to TRBJ2-1; D possibly corresponds to TRBD2 (7 bases). Trimming cost V 0 bases and J 3 bases, with 10 bases left between them. Germline V gives CDR1 SGHRS, CDR2 YFSETQ. The CDR3 extends over 15 amino acids. This CDR3 reads CASSLEGGNYNEQFF. CDR3 DNA: TGCGCCAGCAGCTTGGAGGGGGGGAACTACAATGAGCAGTTCTTC.

J is TRBJ1-4 and V is TRBV9; 9 positions match TRBD1. The V and J ends lost 3 bases and 1 base, in that order; junction bases with no gene match: 4. CDR1 SGDLS and CDR2 YYNGEE come from the germline V gene. CDR3 length: 16 residues. The chain's CDR3 is CASSERGQGTNEKLFF. In nucleotides, the CDR3 is TGTGCCAGCAGCGAGAGGGGACAGGGAACTAATGAAAAACTGTTTTTT.

The chain is built from TRBV5-1 and TRBJ2-7, with 7 nucleotides matching TRBD1. CDR1 is SGHRS and CDR2 is YFSETQ in the germline V gene. CDR3 length: 20 amino acids. V was clipped by 3 bases and J by 3 bases; unmatched bases: 24. The CDR3 sequence: CASSWDTRLSRGRVGYEQYF. CDR3 bases: TGCGCCAGCAGCTGGGATACCCGACTTTCTAGGGGGCGTGTTGGCTACGAGCAGTACTTC.

The chain recombines TRBV5-4 with TRBJ2-5; 11 nucleotides align to TRBD2. The CDR3 is 16 amino acids. Germline assignment: CDR1 SGHNT and CDR2 YYREEE (reference sequence). J lost 2 bases, V lost 3 bases, and 6 bases had no gene match. CDR3 loop: CASSWGTSGGQETQYF. The CDR3 coding sequence is TGTGCCAGCAGCTGGGGGACTAGCGGAGGGCAAGAGACCCAGTACTTC.

The J gene is TRBJ1-3, the V gene TRBV29-1, with TRBD1 as a possible D gene (6 bases). Germline loops: CDR1 SQVTM, CDR2 ANQGSEA. The CDR3 extends over 13 amino acids. The V end lost 6 bases, the J end lost 0 bases, and 9 bases lay between the germline ends. CDR3 protein: CSVGQHSGNTIYF. The CDR3 DNA reads TGCAGCGTAGGACAGCACTCTGGAAACACCATATATTTT.

The chain links TRBV4-1 to TRBJ1-1, with D perhaps TRBD1 (5 bases). CDR1 MGHRA and CDR2 YSYEKL come from the germline V gene. Trimming removed 4 bases from V and 7 bases from J, with 19 bases in between. The CDR3 sequence is 15 residues long. The CDR3 reads CASSREVTGPLEAFF. CDR3 sequence (DNA): TGCGCCAGCAGCCGAGAGGTCACAGGACCCCTTGAAGCTTTCTTT.

Comments on this clone: Other nucleotide sequences in the sample specify the same CDR3. The gene calls are TRBV6-4 and TRBJ2-2, with a possible D match to TRBD2 (6 bases). V lost 5 bases and J lost 7, with 14 bases in between. From germline, CDR1 is MRHNA and CDR2 SNTAGT. The CDR3 consists of 14 residues. The CDR3 reads CASSREEGIGELFF. As DNA, the CDR3 is TGTGCCAGCAGTAGGGAGGAGGGAATCGGGGAGCTGTTTTTT.

The rearrangement links TRBV2 to TRBJ1-5; D call uncertain. From germline, CDR1 is SNHLY and CDR2 FYNNEI. The ends were cut back, 1 base at V and 4 bases at J, with 11 bases in the middle. This CDR3 is built from 15 residues. In DNA form, the CDR3 reads TGTGCCAGCAGTGAAGATATGGGGAGGAATCAGCCCCAGCATTTT. Protein sequence: CASSEDMGRNQPQHF.

V and J are TRBV2 and TRBJ1-2, with 7 nucleotides matching TRBD1. Germline trimming cut 6 bases from V and 6 bases from J; bases unmatched to any gene: 13. The CDR3 spans 15 residues. Per germline, CDR1 SNHLY and CDR2 FYNNEI. This chain's CDR3 is CASRGGTRLSDGYTF. The CDR3 nucleotides are TGTGCCAGCAGAGGGGGCACGCGTCTTTCGGATGGCTACACCTTC.

The rearrangement links TRBV6-2 or TRBV6-3 to TRBJ1-5; 7 positions agree with TRBD1. J gave up 3 bases and V 2 bases, and 13 bases lay outside the gene matches. The CDR3 has 18 amino acids. Germline V gene data show CDR1 as MNHEY and CDR2 as SVGEGT. CDR3 coding DNA: TGTGCCAGCAGTTACCGAGAGGGGACAGTCAATTACAATCAGCCCCAGCATTTT. Its translation: CASSYREGTVNYNQPQHF.

The CDR3 sequence: CASRMGQSTGELFF. The CDR3 bases are TGTGCCAGCAGGATGGGACAGTCCACCGGGGAGCTGTTTTTT. The chain couples TRBV9 to TRBJ2-2; TRBD1 matches 7 bases. The CDR3 totals 14 residues. Germline CDR1 is SGDLS and CDR2 is YYNGEE. V shed 5 bases, J shed 4 bases, and the junction held 5 bases outside the gene matches.

The V call is TRBV28, the J call TRBJ2-6; possibly TRBD1 for D (6 bases). Germline V gene lookup returns CDR1 MDHEN and CDR2 SYDVKM. The CDR3 length is 19 residues. The ends were cut back, 7 bases at V and 0 bases at J, with 22 bases in the middle. The CDR3 DNA is TGTGCCAGCACATCTCTAAGACAGGTGCCGTACTCTGGGGCCAACGTCCTGACTTTC. This translates into CASTSLRQVPYSGANVLTF.

This clone has at least ten counts. This chain joins TRBV5-8 and TRBJ1-2; D unresolved. V dropped 1 base and J dropped 2 bases, with 6 bases sitting between them. CDR1 is SGHTS, CDR2 YDEGEE, per germline. The CDR3 consists of 13 residues. The CDR3 region is CASSLPENYGYTF. DNA for the CDR3: TGTGCCAGCAGCTTGCCTGAGAACTATGGCTACACCTTC.

The chain employs TRBV18 and TRBJ2-5; TRBD2 aligns across 8 bases. CDR3 size: 14 residues. After removal of 6 bases from V and 3 bases from J, the junction contained 6 bases not matched to a gene. Germline CDR1 and CDR2: KGHSH and LQKENI. CDR3 residues: CASSQRGGEETQYF. CDR3 bases: TGTGCCAGCTCGCAACGGGGGGGAGAAGAGACCCAGTACTTC.

The CDR3 loop reads CASSSGQGNGFF. CDR3 nucleotide sequence: TGTGCCAGCAGCTCTGGGCAGGGAAACGGGTTCTTC. V is TRBV12-3 or TRBV12-4 and J is TRBJ2-1, with D perhaps matching TRBD1 (5 bases). With 6 bases removed from V and 15 bases from J, the gap between germline ends came to 18 bases. This CDR3 is 12 amino acids long.

V usage is TRBV5-6 and J usage is TRBJ2-3; 9 nucleotides match TRBD1. Germline CDR1 reads SGHDT; CDR2 reads YYEEEE. The CDR3 contains 16 residues. Unmatched junction bases numbered 13, after V lost 4 bases and J lost 7 bases. The CDR3 region has the DNA TGTGCCAGCAGCGGCTCAACAGGGGGCGCGAGTTATACGCAGTATTTT. Translation: CASSGSTGGASYTQYF.

This clone was observed once. This chain joins TRBV2 and TRBJ2-7, with 15 bases identical to TRBD2. CDR3 size: 18 residues. With V trimmed by 5 bases and J by 2 bases, 10 bases remained unmatched. Germline CDR1 reads SNHLY; CDR2 reads FYNNEI. In DNA, the CDR3 is TGTGCCAGCAGTCCGGGACTAGCGGGGGGTACACGTCCCTACGAGCAGTACTTC. It is translated as CASSPGLAGGTRPYEQYF.

The V and J genes are TRBV11-2 and TRBJ1-3; possible D gene TRBD1, 6 bases. Germline V gene data show CDR1 as SGHAT and CDR2 as FQNNGV. V was pared by 5 bases and J by 3 bases, with 20 bases between. This CDR3 is 17 amino acids long. In nucleotides, the CDR3 is TGTGCCAGCAGCCCCCTACAGGGCCCCGGGGATGGAAACACCATATATTTT. This codes for CASSPLQGPGDGNTIYF.